The T cell receptor (beta chain) under discussion was sequenced for a study of blood T cell repertoires in COVID-19. At the level of the study: In each case, the material was cDNA or gDNA derived from T cells, B-cell-depleted T cells, or PBMCs.

Germline V gives CDR1 SGHRS, CDR2 YFSETQ. Trimming pared 1 base from V and 7 bases from J, leaving 18 bases between. This CDR3 contains 17 residues. Assay used: immunoSEQ multiplex PCR; TCRdb lists only in-frame clones, some missing. The sample holds 65,000 or so clones, around four fifths seen once. This chain uses TRBV5-1 with TRBJ1-6, with D possibly being TRBD1 (6 bases). Material for sequencing was peripheral blood. The source of this sequence is a woman aged 45-65 years with active or convalescent COVID-19. CDR3: CASSLQGSTGKNSPLHF. The CDR3 DNA follows: TGCGCCAGCAGCTTGCAAGGGTCCACAGGGAAGAATTCACCCCTCCACTTT.